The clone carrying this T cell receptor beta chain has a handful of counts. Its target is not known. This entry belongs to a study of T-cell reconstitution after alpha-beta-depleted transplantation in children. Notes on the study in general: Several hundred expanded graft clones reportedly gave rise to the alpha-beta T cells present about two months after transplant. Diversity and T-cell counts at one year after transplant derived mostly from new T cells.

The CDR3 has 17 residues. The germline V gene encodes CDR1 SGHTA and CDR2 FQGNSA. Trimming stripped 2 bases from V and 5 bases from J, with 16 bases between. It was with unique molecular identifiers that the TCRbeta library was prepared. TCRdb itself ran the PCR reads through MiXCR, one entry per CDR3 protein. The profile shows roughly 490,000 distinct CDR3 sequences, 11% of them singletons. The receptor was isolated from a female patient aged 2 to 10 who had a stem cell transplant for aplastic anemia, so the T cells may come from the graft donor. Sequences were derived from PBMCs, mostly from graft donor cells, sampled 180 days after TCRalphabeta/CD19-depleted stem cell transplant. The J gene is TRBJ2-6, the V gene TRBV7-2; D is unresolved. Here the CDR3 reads CASSLWTPRVWANVLTF. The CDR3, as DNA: TGTGCCAGCAGCTTATGGACGCCAAGGGTTTGGGCCAACGTCCTGACTTTC.